This T cell receptor beta chain was sequenced during a study of identical twins (dated by TCRdb to about 2016). At the level of the whole study: TCR alpha and beta repertoires from monozygotic twins, unrelated adults of various ages and cord blood were deep-sequenced to test whether fetal clonotypes persist. To rule out contamination, the twin experiments were replicated at different times with different library preparation protocols.

For this clonotype: Its binding antigen is unknown. There are no base qualities to consult, and no much larger clone falls within one base.

All donors were healthy Caucasians. Three pairs of female monozygotic twins, all aged about 18 to 29 years, made up the twin cohort. Miltenyi CD45RO+ enrichment and human naive T-cell isolation kits were used to isolate memory (CD45RO+) and naive T cells from PBMC. Receptors were amplified or captured by 5' RACE. TCRdb shows the sequencer as Illumina HiSeq 2000. Template switching added a universal primer binding site, and the final cDNA carried a unique molecular identifier that allowed TCR cDNA molecules to be counted accurately. Specific primers in the conserved constant-segment region were used to synthesize first-strand cDNA for the TCR alpha and beta chains. To control for contamination, each cDNA library was double barcoded with a SMART-Mk sample barcode plus Illumina barcodes. TruSeq adapter sequences and Illumina sample barcodes were added in two successive PCR steps. The TCR alpha and beta cDNA libraries were sequenced on the Illumina HiSeq platform using custom primers. On the authors' methods: Unique molecular identifiers were extracted from raw reads with MiGEC, and CDR3 positions were determined with MiXCR. For each individual, recombination models were inferred using an EM algorithm with the repgenHMM and IGoR tools. The tcR package in R was used for shared clonotype analysis, with sharing normalized by the product of cloneset sizes. To study raw recombination without the effects of thymic and clonal selection, out-of-frame nonproductive sequences were analyzed. TCRdb's own reprocessing of the public reads used fastp at Q25 and MiXCR and kept productive beta chains. CDR3 protein duplicates are merged, each entry listing the most common genes and DNA. It is TCRdb's table, rather than the study itself, that gives the V and J calls and clone size. The sample table contains about 240,000 distinct CDR3 sequences; only one count was recorded for roughly 12% of them. 4% to 5% of the sample comes from the top ten.

Reading from cysteine to phenylalanine, the CDR3 counts 14 amino acids. Solely the CDR3 DNA is kept, with 42 bases framed from the first base. V sheds 1 base and J sheds 2 bases, leaving 6 bases between their ends. CDR1 and CDR2 are read off the germline V gene as SGHVS and FQNEAQ. Broader findings and caveats from the paper: Compared with coincidental sharing between unrelated individuals, an excess of low generation-probability sequences was observed among out-of-frame TCR alpha sequences shared between twins. Because the same donors could not be followed over many years, the conclusions relied on cross-sectional statistical analysis. Out-of-frame TCR alpha sharing in monozygotic twins was systematically underestimated by recombination models, whereas sharing between unrelated individuals was in agreement with the recombination models. The excess sharing between twins in beta out-of-frame sequences was weaker because fewer shared sequences reduced the signal-to-noise ratio. Fewer insertions were carried by abundant cord blood beta clonotypes, a similar but weaker trend appeared in young adult naive repertoires, and no such trend appeared in memory repertoires. Zero-insertion analyses could be partly confounded by invariant T cells such as MAIT and iNKT, though diverse VJ usage argued against such confounding for most clonotypes.

A further study also used this sample, focusing on yellow fever vaccine responses in identical twins. From the second report: The authors reported that the T cell response to vaccination in identical twins appeared partly convergent and partly personalized. In identical twins, the study followed T cell clones that responded to the vaccine with precision.

This receptor was taken from a woman between 18 and 30 years old in good health. The sample taken for sequencing was memory (CD45RO+) T cells sorted from blood. In light of the paper, this sample's cell subset or site label describes: CD45RO+ enriched T cells. The chain couples TRBV7-8 to TRBJ1-5; no D segment can be confidently identified. Here the CDR3 is given as CASSLVVGNQPQHF. The DNA is TGTGCCAGCAGCTTAGTGGTGGGCAATCAGCCCCAGCATTTT.